The 19 T cell receptor beta chains listed next were all sequenced from one sample in a study of OX40 agonist ivuxolimab in advanced cancers. TCRdb's copy holds only in-frame clones and misses some; the assay was immunoSEQ multiplex PCR. The sample consists of 65,000 to 80,000 clones, around 80% of them appearing once. The sample here was CD4+ or CD8+ T cells sorted from blood, taken in a trial of the OX40 agonist ivuxolimab. The receptors were gathered from an adult with an advanced solid tumor such as melanoma, head and neck, liver or kidney cancer.

The genes are TRBV6-6 and TRBJ1-1; TRBD1 matches 10 bases. The V and J ends lost 6 bases and 6 bases, in that order; junction bases with no gene match: 7. The CDR3 covers 14 residues. Germline V gives CDR1 MNHNY, CDR2 SVGAGI (reference sequence). Here the CDR3 DNA reads TGTGCCAGCAGGACACGACAGGGGGCCCCTGAAGCTTTCTTT. It yields the protein CASRTRQGAPEAFF.

In this sample, this clone turned up once. The CDR3 loop is CASRLADRDGMYPSSPLHF. Here the CDR3 DNA reads TGTGCAAGTCGCTTAGCAGACAGGGACGGTATGTACCCGAGTTCACCCCTCCACTTT. This chain connects TRBV12-2 to TRBJ1-6; the table's D call TRBD1 went unverified against the DNA. TRBV12-2 is a known pseudogene. CDR3 size: 19 residues.

V usage is TRBV27 and J usage is TRBJ2-6; D not certain. The germline V gene encodes CDR1 MNHEY and CDR2 SMNVEV (reference sequence). The CDR3 runs 21 residues. Trimming cost V 2 bases and J 0 bases, with 23 bases left between them. In nucleotides, the CDR3 is TGTGCCAGCAGTTTAATATTCGGTGGGCAGACCTTAAGCTCTGGGGCCAACGTCCTGACTTTC. Amino acids: CASSLIFGGQTLSSGANVLTF. Based on the CDR3 plus reference TRBV27 and TRBJ2-6, the full variable domain is EAQVTQNPRYLITVTGKKLTVTCSQNMNHEYMSWYRQDPGLGLRQIYYSMNVEVTDKGDVPEGYKVSRKEKRNFPLILESPSPNQTSLYFCASSLIFGGQTLSSGANVLTFGAGSRLTVL.

The genes are TRBV29-1 and TRBJ2-1; D call uncertain. Germline V lookup: CDR1 SQVTM, CDR2 ANQGSEA. The CDR3 consists of 14 residues. The V and J ends lost 6 bases and 0 bases respectively, with 12 bases between them. This CDR3 reads CSVNSDRSYNEQFF. CDR3 nucleotides: TGCAGCGTGAACAGCGACCGCTCCTACAATGAGCAGTTCTTC.

This sequence joins TRBV6-6 and TRBJ2-1, with 10 bases aligning to TRBD2. The V and J ends lost 6 bases and 8 bases, in that order; junction bases with no gene match: 13. Per the germline V gene, CDR1 is MNHNY and CDR2 is SVGAGI (reference sequence). CDR3 size: 16 residues. Here the CDR3 reads CASSRFGSGGADEQFF. CDR3 nucleotides: TGTGCCAGCAGCCGTTTTGGGAGCGGGGGGGCCGATGAGCAGTTCTTC.

The V call is TRBV9, the J call TRBJ1-3; no definite D call. Trimming shortened V by 2 bases and J by 4 bases, and 10 bases separated the two germline ends. Germline assignment: CDR1 SGDLS and CDR2 YYNGEE. CDR3 length equals 14 residues. The CDR3 loop is CASSVEFQGNTIYF. The DNA of the CDR3 is TGTGCCAGCAGCGTGGAATTTCAGGGAAACACCATATATTTT. Together with reference TRBV9 and TRBJ1-3, the CDR3 gives the full variable domain: DSGVTQTPKHLITATGQRVTLRCSPRSGDLSVYWYQQSLDQGLQFLIQYYNGEERAKGNILERFSAQQFPDLHSELNLSSLELGDSALYFCASSVEFQGNTIYFGEGSWLTVV.

The chain joins TRBV5-6 to TRBJ1-2, with TRBD1 identical over 8 bases. Per the germline V gene, CDR1 is SGHDT and CDR2 is YYEEEE. Trimming removed 0 bases from V and 8 bases from J; junction bases left unmatched: 9. This CDR3 is built from 15 residues. The CDR3 reads CASSLEATGVGGYTF. CDR3 nucleotides: TGTGCCAGCAGCTTGGAGGCGACAGGGGTTGGCGGCTACACCTTC. Full variable domain (remainder filled in from reference TRBV5-6 and TRBJ1-2): DAGVTQSPTHLIKTRGQQVTLRCSPKSGHDTVSWYQQALGQGPQFIFQYYEEEERQRGNFPDRFSGHQFPNYSSELNVNALLLGDSALYLCASSLEATGVGGYTFGSGTRLTVV.

The chain joins TRBV5-6 to TRBJ2-7, with 10 bases identical to TRBD1. Germline loops: CDR1 SGHDT, CDR2 YYEEEE. V dropped 2 bases and J dropped 7; count of bases not matched to a gene: 3. The CDR3 has 13 amino acids. CDR3 residues: CASSFDRGREQYF. The CDR3 DNA follows: TGTGCCAGCAGCTTTGACAGGGGGCGAGAGCAGTACTTC.

The sample holds a few counts of this clone. This sequence joins TRBV7-3 and TRBJ2-1; 7 positions agree with TRBD2. Germline V gene data show CDR1 as SGHTA and CDR2 as FQGTGA. This CDR3 has 13 residues. Losses at the gene ends were 5 bases for V and 10 bases for J; bases not matched to a gene: 8. CDR3 in amino acids: CASSQGLEREQFF. For the CDR3, the DNA is TGTGCCAGCAGCCAAGGACTAGAGAGGGAGCAGTTCTTC.

The chain joins TRBV14 to TRBJ2-7; 10 nucleotides align to TRBD1. In germline, CDR1 is SGHDN, CDR2 FVKESK. The CDR3 sequence is 14 residues long. V gave up 1 base and J gave up 7 bases; unmatched junction bases: 4. CDR3 in amino acids: CASSQGGQGREQYF. The DNA for the CDR3 is TGTGCCAGCAGCCAAGGGGGACAGGGGCGGGAGCAGTACTTC.

The count of this clone is one. The V call is TRBV5-8, the J call TRBJ1-3; no definite D call. Germline V gene data show CDR1 as SGHTS and CDR2 as YDEGEE. This CDR3 is built from 15 residues. Trimming took off 0 bases at V and 0 bases at J, with 7 bases between the two ends. The CDR3 sequence is CASSLGFLSGNTIYF. The CDR3 DNA sequence: TGTGCCAGCAGCTTGGGGTTCCTCTCTGGAAACACCATATATTTT.

The rearrangement joins TRBV28 to TRBJ2-5, with TRBD2 identical over 11 bases. This CDR3 has 15 residues. Germline CDR1 MDHEN, CDR2 SYDVKM. With 2 bases clipped from V and 2 bases from J, the junction kept 1 base outside the gene matches. The CDR3 spells CASSLLAGGQETQYF. The CDR3 DNA sequence: TGTGCCAGCAGTTTACTAGCGGGGGGACAAGAGACCCAGTACTTC.

This sequence joins TRBV28 and TRBJ1-2, with D tentatively TRBD1 (5 bases). Trimming took off 2 bases at V and 4 bases at J, with 11 bases between the two ends. The CDR3 spans 14 residues. The germline V gene encodes CDR1 MDHEN and CDR2 SYDVKM. CDR3 sequence: CASSLRSGSYGYTF. CDR3 in DNA: TGTGCCAGCAGTTTAAGGTCAGGGAGCTATGGCTACACCTTC.

This clone was counted a few times. The rearrangement links TRBV5-4 to TRBJ1-2, with a possible D match to TRBD1 (5 bases). The CDR3 contains 13 residues. V was trimmed by 5 bases and J by 2 bases, leaving 10 bases between them. Germline V gives CDR1 SGHNT, CDR2 YYREEE (reference sequence). The CDR3: CASRVQGNYGYTF. In nucleotides, the CDR3 is TGTGCCAGCAGGGTCCAGGGCAACTATGGCTACACCTTC. Drawing the rest from reference TRBV5-4 and TRBJ1-2, the complete variable domain is ETGVTQSPTHLIKTRGQQVTLRCSSQSGHNTVSWYQQALGQGPQFIFQYYREEENGRGNFPPRFSGLQFPNYSSELNVNALELDDSALYLCASRVQGNYGYTFGSGTRLTVV.

V usage is TRBV6-5 and J usage is TRBJ1-3, with TRBD1 matching over 7 bases. Germline-derived CDR1 and CDR2 are MNHEY and SVGAGI. J was trimmed by 2 bases and V by 2 bases; bases with no gene match: 3. The CDR3 is 15 amino acids. CDR3 region: CASSYRQGTGNTIYF. CDR3 DNA: TGTGCCAGCAGTTACCGACAGGGAACTGGAAACACCATATATTTT.

In nucleotides, the CDR3 is TGTGCCAGCAGTACCGAAAATCAGCCCCAGCATTTT. As protein: CASSTENQPQHF. The chain employs TRBV5-4 and TRBJ1-5; the D is unclear. The CDR3 extends over 12 amino acids. V lost 5 bases to trimming and J lost 4 bases, with 7 bases between them. CDR1 and CDR2 from the germline V gene are SGHNT and YYREEE (reference sequence).

This clone has just one count. The identical CDR3 is also encoded by other nucleotide sequences in the sample. The J gene is TRBJ2-7, the V gene TRBV6-1; D is ambiguous. The CDR3 is 11 amino acids. The germline V gene has CDR1 MNHNS and CDR2 SASEGT. Trimming left V 4 bases short and J 3 bases short, with 4 bases between. As DNA, the CDR3 is TGTGCCAGCAGTGGGCACTACGAGCAGTACTTC. Translation gives CASSGHYEQYF.

The chain has TRBV6-4 and TRBJ2-1, with a weak D call TRBD2 (6 bases). The germline V gene has CDR1 MRHNA and CDR2 SNTAGT. The CDR3 spans 18 residues. Trimming removed 0 bases at V and 7 bases at J, with 22 bases between. CDR3 bases: TGTGCCAGCAGTGACTCGATCCTTGCGGAGGGCCTAGCGAATGAGCAGTTCTTC. This gives the protein CASSDSILAEGLANEQFF.

The chain combines TRBV5-1 with TRBJ2-1; the match to TRBD2 covers 7 bases. Germline-derived CDR1 and CDR2 are SGHRS and YFSETQ. Germline trimming cut 4 bases from V and 4 bases from J; bases unmatched to any gene: 8. The CDR3 is made up of 15 amino acids. CDR3 bases: TGCGCCAGCAGCCCGGGGACTAACCCTTACAATGAGCAGTTCTTC. It encodes CASSPGTNPYNEQFF.